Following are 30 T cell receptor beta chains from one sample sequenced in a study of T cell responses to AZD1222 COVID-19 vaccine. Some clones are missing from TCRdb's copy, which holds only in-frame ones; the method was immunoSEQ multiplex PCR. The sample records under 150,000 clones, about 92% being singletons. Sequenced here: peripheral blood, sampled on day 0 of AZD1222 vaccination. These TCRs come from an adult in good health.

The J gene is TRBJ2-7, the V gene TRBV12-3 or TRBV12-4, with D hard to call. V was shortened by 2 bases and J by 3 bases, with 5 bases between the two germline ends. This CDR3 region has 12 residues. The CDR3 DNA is TGTGCCAGCAGTTTACCGGACTACGAGCAGTACTTC. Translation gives CASSLPDYEQYF.

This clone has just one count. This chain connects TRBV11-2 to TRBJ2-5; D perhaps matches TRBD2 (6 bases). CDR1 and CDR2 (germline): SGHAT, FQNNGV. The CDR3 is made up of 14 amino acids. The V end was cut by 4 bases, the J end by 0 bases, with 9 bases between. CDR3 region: CASSSGLNQETQYF. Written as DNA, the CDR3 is TGTGCCAGCAGCTCCGGACTAAACCAAGAGACCCAGTACTTC.

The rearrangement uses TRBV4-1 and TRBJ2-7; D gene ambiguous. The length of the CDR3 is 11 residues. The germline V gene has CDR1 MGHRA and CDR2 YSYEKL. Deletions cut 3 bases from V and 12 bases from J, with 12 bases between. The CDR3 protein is CASSQTDVLYF. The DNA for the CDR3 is TGCGCCAGCAGCCAGACGGACGTTCTGTACTTC.

In DNA form, the CDR3 reads TGTGCCAGCAATCGGAGGGGGAACACTGAAGCTTTCTTT. This codes for CASNRRGNTEAFF. The gene calls are TRBV5-8 and TRBJ1-1, with a tentative D call TRBD1 (5 bases). Germline V CDR1 and CDR2: SGHTS, YDEGEE. V lost 6 bases to trimming and J lost 1 base, with 10 bases between them. The CDR3 contains 13 residues.

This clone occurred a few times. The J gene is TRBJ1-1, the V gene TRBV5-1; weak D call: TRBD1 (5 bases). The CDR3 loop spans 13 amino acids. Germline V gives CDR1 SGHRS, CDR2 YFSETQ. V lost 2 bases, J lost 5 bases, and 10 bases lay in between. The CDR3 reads CASSFGGVTEAFF. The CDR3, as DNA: TGCGCCAGCAGCTTTGGGGGGGTAACTGAAGCTTTCTTT.

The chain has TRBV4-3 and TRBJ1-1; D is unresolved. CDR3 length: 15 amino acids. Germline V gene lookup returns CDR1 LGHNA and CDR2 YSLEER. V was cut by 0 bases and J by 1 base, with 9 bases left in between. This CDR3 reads CASSQEIRGNTEAFF. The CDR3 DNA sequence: TGCGCCAGCAGCCAAGAGATAAGAGGGAACACTGAAGCTTTCTTT.

In DNA form, the CDR3 reads TGTGCCAGCAGTGAAAAGCTTCCCTACGAGCAGTACTTC. Protein: CASSEKLPYEQYF. V gene TRBV6-1 combines with J gene TRBJ2-7; D is undetermined. The V and J ends lost 2 bases and 2 bases respectively, with 7 bases between them. The CDR3 contains 13 residues. CDR1 MNHNS and CDR2 SASEGT come from the germline V gene.

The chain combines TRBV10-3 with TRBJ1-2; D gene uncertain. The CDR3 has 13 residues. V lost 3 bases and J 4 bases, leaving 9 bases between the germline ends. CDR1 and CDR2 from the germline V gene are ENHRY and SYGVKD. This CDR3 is CAISDENTYGYTF. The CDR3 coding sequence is TGTGCCATCAGTGACGAGAACACCTATGGCTACACCTTC.

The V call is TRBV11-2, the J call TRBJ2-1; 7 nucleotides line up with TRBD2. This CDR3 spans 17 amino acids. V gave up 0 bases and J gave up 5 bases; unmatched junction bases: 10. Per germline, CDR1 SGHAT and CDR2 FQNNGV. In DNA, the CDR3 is TGTGCCAGCAGCTTAGATTACCGCGGACTAGGAGACAATGAGCAGTTCTTC. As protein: CASSLDYRGLGDNEQFF. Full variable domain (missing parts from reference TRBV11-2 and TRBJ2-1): EAGVAQSPRYKIIEKRQSVAFWCNPISGHATLYWYQQILGQGPKLLIQFQNNGVVDDSQLPKDRFSAERLKGVDSTLKIQPAKLEDSAVYLCASSLDYRGLGDNEQFFGPGTRLTVL.

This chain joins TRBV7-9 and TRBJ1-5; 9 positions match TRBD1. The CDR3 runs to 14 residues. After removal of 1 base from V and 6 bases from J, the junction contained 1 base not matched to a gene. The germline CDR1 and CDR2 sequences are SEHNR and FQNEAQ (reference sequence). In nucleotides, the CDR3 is TGTGCCAGCAGCTTAGGGACAGGGGCTCAGCCCCAGCATTTT. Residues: CASSLGTGAQPQHF.

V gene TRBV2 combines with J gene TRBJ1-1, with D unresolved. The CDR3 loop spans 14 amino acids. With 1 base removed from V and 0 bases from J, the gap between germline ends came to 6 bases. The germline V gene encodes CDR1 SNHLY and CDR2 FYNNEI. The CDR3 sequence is CASSEGRMNTEAFF. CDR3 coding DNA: TGTGCCAGCAGTGAAGGACGGATGAACACTGAAGCTTTCTTT.

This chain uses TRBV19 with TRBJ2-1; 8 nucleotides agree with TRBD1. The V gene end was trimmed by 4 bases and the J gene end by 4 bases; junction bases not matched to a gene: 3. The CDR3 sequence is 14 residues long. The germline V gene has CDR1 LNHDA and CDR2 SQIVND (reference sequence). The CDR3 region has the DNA TGTGCCAGTAGTACTACAGGGGGATACAATGAGCAGTTCTTC. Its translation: CASSTTGGYNEQFF.

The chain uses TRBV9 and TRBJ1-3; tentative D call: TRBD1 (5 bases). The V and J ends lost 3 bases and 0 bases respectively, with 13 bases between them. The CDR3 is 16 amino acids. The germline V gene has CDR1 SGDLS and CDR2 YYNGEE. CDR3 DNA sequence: TGTGCCAGCAGCGGCCTCCGTGGGGCCTCTGGAAACACCATATATTTT. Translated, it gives CASSGLRGASGNTIYF. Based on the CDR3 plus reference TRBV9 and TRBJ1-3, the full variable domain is DSGVTQTPKHLITATGQRVTLRCSPRSGDLSVYWYQQSLDQGLQFLIQYYNGEERAKGNILERFSAQQFPDLHSELNLSSLELGDSALYFCASSGLRGASGNTIYFGEGSWLTVV.

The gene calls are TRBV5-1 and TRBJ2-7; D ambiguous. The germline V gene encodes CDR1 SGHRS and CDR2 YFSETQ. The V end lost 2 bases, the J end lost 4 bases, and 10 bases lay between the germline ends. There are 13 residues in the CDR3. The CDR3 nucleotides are TGCGCCAGCAGCTTCAAGGGTTCGTACGAGCAGTACTTC. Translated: CASSFKGSYEQYF.

This CDR3 reads CASSLRSYNSPLHF. CDR3 DNA: TGTGCCAGCAGCCTTCGCAGCTATAATTCACCCCTCCACTTT. J is TRBJ1-6 and V is TRBV6-2 or TRBV6-3; D gene unclear. V gave up 6 bases and J gave up 3 bases, with 9 bases separating them. Germline-derived CDR1 and CDR2 are MNHEY and SVGEGT. CDR3 length equals 14 residues.

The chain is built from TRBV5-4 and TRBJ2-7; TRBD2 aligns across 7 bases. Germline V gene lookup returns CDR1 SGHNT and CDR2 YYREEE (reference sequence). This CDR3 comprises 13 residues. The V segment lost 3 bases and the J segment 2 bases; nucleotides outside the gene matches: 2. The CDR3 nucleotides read TGTGCCAGCAGCTGGGGAGGGCCCTACGAGCAGTACTTC. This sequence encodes CASSWGGPYEQYF.

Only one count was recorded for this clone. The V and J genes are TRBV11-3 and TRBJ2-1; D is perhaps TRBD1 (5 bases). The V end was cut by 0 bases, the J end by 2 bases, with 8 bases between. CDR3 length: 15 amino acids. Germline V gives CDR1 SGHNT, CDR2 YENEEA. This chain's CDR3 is CASSLETGPYNEQFF. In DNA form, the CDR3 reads TGTGCCAGCAGCTTAGAAACAGGTCCCTACAATGAGCAGTTCTTC.

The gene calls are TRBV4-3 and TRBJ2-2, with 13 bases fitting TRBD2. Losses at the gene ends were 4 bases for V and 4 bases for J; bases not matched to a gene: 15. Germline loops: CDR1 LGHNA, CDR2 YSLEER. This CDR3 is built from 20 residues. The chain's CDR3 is CASSPQGGGLAGARTGELFF. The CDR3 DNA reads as TGCGCCAGCAGCCCGCAAGGGGGAGGACTAGCGGGAGCTCGCACCGGGGAGCTGTTTTTT.

The CDR3 reads CASSPGTGAGYGYTF. The CDR3 nucleotides are TGTGCCAGCAGCCCCGGGACAGGGGCGGGATATGGCTACACCTTC. The genes are TRBV9 and TRBJ1-2, with TRBD1 matching 10 bases. The CDR3 spans 15 residues. From germline, CDR1 is SGDLS and CDR2 YYNGEE. With V trimmed by 4 bases and J by 5 bases, 8 bases remained unmatched.

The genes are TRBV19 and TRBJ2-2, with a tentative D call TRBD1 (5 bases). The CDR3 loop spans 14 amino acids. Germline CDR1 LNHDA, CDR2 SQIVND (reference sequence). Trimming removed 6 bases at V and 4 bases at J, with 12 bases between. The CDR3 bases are TGTGCCAGTAGAGCAGGGCTGTCCACCGGGGAGCTGTTTTTT. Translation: CASRAGLSTGELFF.

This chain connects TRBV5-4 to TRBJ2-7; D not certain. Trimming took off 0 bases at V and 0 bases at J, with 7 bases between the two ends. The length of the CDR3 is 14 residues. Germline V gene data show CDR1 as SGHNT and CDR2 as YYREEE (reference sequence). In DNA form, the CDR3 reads TGTGCCAGCAGCTTGGGGAAGAGCTCCTACGAGCAGTACTTC. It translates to CASSLGKSSYEQYF.

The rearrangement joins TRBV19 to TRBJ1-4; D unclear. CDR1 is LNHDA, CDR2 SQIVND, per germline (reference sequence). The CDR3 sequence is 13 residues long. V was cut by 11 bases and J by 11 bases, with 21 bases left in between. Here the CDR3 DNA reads TGTGCCGGAGGTTCAGTCGCCGGTGGGAAACTGTTTTTT. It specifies CAGGSVAGGKLFF.

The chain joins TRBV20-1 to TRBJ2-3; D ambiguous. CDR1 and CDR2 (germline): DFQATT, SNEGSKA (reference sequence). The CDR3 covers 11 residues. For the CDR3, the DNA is TGCAGCCTCCCTCAGACAGATACGCAGTATTTT. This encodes CSLPQTDTQYF.

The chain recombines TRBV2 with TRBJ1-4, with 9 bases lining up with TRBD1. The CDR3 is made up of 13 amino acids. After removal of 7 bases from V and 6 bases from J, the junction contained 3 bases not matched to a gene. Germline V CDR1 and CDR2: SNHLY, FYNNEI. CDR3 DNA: TGTGCCAGCACTCGGGACAGGGATGAAAAACTGTTTTTT. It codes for CASTRDRDEKLFF. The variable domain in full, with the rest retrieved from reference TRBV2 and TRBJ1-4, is EPEVTQTPSHQVTQMGQEVILRCVPISNHLYFYWYRQILGQKVEFLVSFYNNEISEKSEIFDDQFSVERPDGSNFTLKIRSTKLEDSAMYFCASTRDRDEKLFFGSGTQLSVL.

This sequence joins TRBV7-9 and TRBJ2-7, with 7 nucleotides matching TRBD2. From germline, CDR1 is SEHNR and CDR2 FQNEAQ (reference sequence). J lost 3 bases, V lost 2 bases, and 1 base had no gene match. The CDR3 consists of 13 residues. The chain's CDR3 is CASSLWEGYEQYF. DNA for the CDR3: TGTGCCAGCAGCTTATGGGAGGGCTACGAGCAGTACTTC.

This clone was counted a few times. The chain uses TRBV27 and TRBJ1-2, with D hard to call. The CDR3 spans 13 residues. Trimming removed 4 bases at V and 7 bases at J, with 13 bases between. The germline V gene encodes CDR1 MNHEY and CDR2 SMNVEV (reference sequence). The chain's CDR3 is CASSSYLRGGYTF. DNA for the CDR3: TGTGCCAGCAGTTCGTATCTGCGTGGTGGCTACACCTTC.

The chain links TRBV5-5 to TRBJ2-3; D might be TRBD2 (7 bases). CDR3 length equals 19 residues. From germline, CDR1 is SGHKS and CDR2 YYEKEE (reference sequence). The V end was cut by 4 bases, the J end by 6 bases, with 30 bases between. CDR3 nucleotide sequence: TGTGCCAGCAGCGGAATCTTTCCACGGGGGGCACCGACACAGGATACGCAGTATTTT. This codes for CASSGIFPRGAPTQDTQYF.

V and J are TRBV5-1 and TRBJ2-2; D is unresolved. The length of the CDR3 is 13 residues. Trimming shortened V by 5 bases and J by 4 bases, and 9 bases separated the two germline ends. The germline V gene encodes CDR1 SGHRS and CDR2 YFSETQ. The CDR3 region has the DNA TGCGCCAGCAGTTTCGGTCCCACCGGGGAGCTGTTTTTT. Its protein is CASSFGPTGELFF. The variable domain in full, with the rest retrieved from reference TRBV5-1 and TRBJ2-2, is KAGVTQTPRYLIKTRGQQVTLSCSPISGHRSVSWYQQTPGQGLQFLFEYFSETQRNKGNFPGRFSGRQFSNSRSEMNVSTLELGDSALYLCASSFGPTGELFFGEGSRLTVL.

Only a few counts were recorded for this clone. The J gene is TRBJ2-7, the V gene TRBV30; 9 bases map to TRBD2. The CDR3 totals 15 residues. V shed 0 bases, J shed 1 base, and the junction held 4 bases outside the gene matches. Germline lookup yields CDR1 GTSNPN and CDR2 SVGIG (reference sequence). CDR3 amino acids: CAWSVASGVSYEQYF. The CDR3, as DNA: TGTGCCTGGAGTGTGGCTAGCGGGGTATCCTACGAGCAGTACTTC.

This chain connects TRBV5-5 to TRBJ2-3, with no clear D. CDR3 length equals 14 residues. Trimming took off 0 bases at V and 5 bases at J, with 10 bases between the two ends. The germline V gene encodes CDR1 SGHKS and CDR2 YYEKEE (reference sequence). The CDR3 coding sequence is TGTGCCAGCAGCTTGGGTGGGTTGGAAGATACGCAGTATTTT. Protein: CASSLGGLEDTQYF.